Below, 26 T cell receptor beta chains from the same sample are listed, as sequenced in a study of cytomegalovirus exposure and HLA in healthy donors. PCR employed 60 Vbeta and 13 Jbeta primers. The assay was immunoSEQ multiplex PCR, and TCRdb's table has in-frame clones only and misses some. The data show roughly 120,000 clones, with approximately 8.6% seen just once and approximately 6.4% held by the top ten. Source material: PBMCs. These receptor sequences come from a woman between 40 and 50 years old in good health and CMV-seropositive.

This clone was found a few times. The chain joins TRBV6-1 to TRBJ1-4; no clear D. Trimming removed 2 bases at V and 1 base at J, with 11 bases between. Germline CDR1 reads MNHNS; CDR2 reads SASEGT. The CDR3 consists of 16 residues. The DNA for the CDR3 is TGTGCCAGCAGTGAAAGGGTGCGGGGAACTAATGAAAAACTGTTTTTT. It specifies CASSERVRGTNEKLFF.

The J gene is TRBJ1-4, the V gene TRBV9; TRBD1 is a possible D gene (5 bases). V gave up 3 bases and J gave up 5 bases, with 11 bases separating them. Germline assignment: CDR1 SGDLS and CDR2 YYNGEE. The CDR3 consists of 14 residues. CDR3 in amino acids: CASSGGGENEKLFF. DNA for the CDR3: TGTGCCAGCAGCGGGGGAGGGGAAAATGAAAAACTGTTTTTT. Filled out from reference TRBV9 and TRBJ1-4, the complete variable domain reads DSGVTQTPKHLITATGQRVTLRCSPRSGDLSVYWYQQSLDQGLQFLIQYYNGEERAKGNILERFSAQQFPDLHSELNLSSLELGDSALYFCASSGGGENEKLFFGSGTQLSVL.

This clone was counted a few times. V usage is TRBV4-1 and J usage is TRBJ2-3; the match to TRBD2 covers 9 bases. Germline V gene lookup returns CDR1 MGHRA and CDR2 YSYEKL. With 1 base clipped from V and 3 bases from J, the junction kept 11 bases outside the gene matches. The CDR3 runs 18 residues. This CDR3 reads CASSQVRRGGLETDTQYF. CDR3 sequence (DNA): TGCGCCAGCAGCCAAGTGAGGCGGGGGGGCCTGGAGACAGATACGCAGTATTTT.

A few counts support this clone. CDR3: CASSLTEEAFF. The CDR3 DNA sequence: TGTGCCAGCAGCTTAACGGAGGAAGCTTTCTTT. The genes are TRBV7-9 and TRBJ1-1; no definite D call. The V end lost 2 bases, the J end lost 8 bases, and 6 bases lay between the germline ends. This CDR3 is 11 amino acids long. CDR1 and CDR2 from the germline V gene are SEHNR and FQNEAQ (reference sequence).

This clone was picked up a small number of times. Distinct nucleotide sequences in the sample also encode this CDR3. The chain employs TRBV5-1 and TRBJ1-6, with TRBD1 matching 8 bases. The V gene end was trimmed by 1 base and the J gene end by 8 bases; junction bases not matched to a gene: 8. Germline V lookup: CDR1 SGHRS, CDR2 YFSETQ. The length of the CDR3 is 16 residues. As DNA, the CDR3 is TGCGCCAGCAGCTTGCTCGGGACAGGAGGGGATTCACCCCTCCACTTT. This translates into CASSLLGTGGDSPLHF.

This chain uses TRBV19 with TRBJ1-1; weak D call: TRBD1 (5 bases). The CDR3 sequence is 12 residues long. The germline V gene has CDR1 LNHDA and CDR2 SQIVND (reference sequence). Trimming stripped 8 bases from V and 5 bases from J, with 12 bases between. The CDR3 nucleotides read TGTGCCAGTGGATGGGGGGGGACTGAAGCTTTCTTT. Translation: CASGWGGTEAFF.

This clone was seen a few times. The rearrangement uses TRBV9 and TRBJ2-1, with D tentatively TRBD2 (8 bases). CDR1 is SGDLS, CDR2 YYNGEE, per germline. The CDR3 consists of 16 residues. Trimming pared 1 base from V and 5 bases from J, leaving 16 bases between. The CDR3 coding sequence is TGTGCCAGCAGCGTACGGGGGGGACAGCTTAACAATGAGCAGTTCTTC. This sequence encodes CASSVRGGQLNNEQFF.

V gene TRBV6-5 combines with J gene TRBJ2-1; no reliable D call. Germline-derived CDR1 and CDR2 are MNHEY and SVGAGI. Trimming cost V 6 bases and J 0 bases, with 12 bases left between them. This CDR3 spans 15 amino acids. The chain's CDR3 is CASSYDLSSYNEQFF. The DNA of the CDR3 is TGTGCCAGCAGCTATGACTTATCCTCCTACAATGAGCAGTTCTTC.

This clone was observed a few times. This rearrangement joins TRBV6-4 to TRBJ2-7; possible D gene TRBD2, 7 bases. Germline V gene data show CDR1 as MRHNA and CDR2 as SNTAGT. CDR3 length: 14 residues. V dropped 2 bases and J dropped 5 bases, with 13 bases sitting between them. CDR3 coding DNA: TGTGCCAGCAGTGACAACGGGGGGCAGAACGAGCAGTACTTC. It is translated as CASSDNGGQNEQYF.

This clone was detected a few times. The chain couples TRBV5-5 to TRBJ2-7; the D gene is possibly TRBD1 (5 bases). The length of the CDR3 is 14 residues. V lost 0 bases, J lost 2 bases, and 9 bases lay in between. Germline V lookup: CDR1 SGHKS, CDR2 YYEKEE (reference sequence). The CDR3 nucleotides read TGTGCCAGCAGCTTGGGGCAGGGTCCCTACGAGCAGTACTTC. Its protein is CASSLGQGPYEQYF.

This clone was observed a handful of times. This sequence joins TRBV5-1 and TRBJ1-2; TRBD1 agrees at 9 bases. Germline V CDR1 and CDR2: SGHRS, YFSETQ. Trimming removed 2 bases from V and 6 bases from J; junction bases left unmatched: 2. The CDR3 is made up of 13 amino acids. The CDR3 DNA is TGCGCCAGCAGCTTCCGGACAGGGGATGGCTACACCTTC. Its translation: CASSFRTGDGYTF.

The J gene is TRBJ2-7, the V gene TRBV27; D remains ambiguous. The CDR3 loop spans 15 amino acids. Between the trimmed V and J ends, which lost 3 bases and 2 bases, there was a span of 14 bases. Germline CDR1 reads MNHEY; CDR2 reads SMNVEV (reference sequence). This CDR3 reads CASSFNTEFAYEQYF. CDR3 sequence (DNA): TGTGCCAGCAGTTTTAATACAGAGTTTGCCTACGAGCAGTACTTC.

This clone came up a few times. This sequence joins TRBV10-2 and TRBJ2-7, with D maybe TRBD1 (6 bases). CDR1 is WSHSY, CDR2 SAAADI, per germline. The CDR3 has 14 amino acids. V was cut by 6 bases and J by 3 bases, with 15 bases left in between. This CDR3 is CASRLQGSHYEQYF. In nucleotides, the CDR3 is TGCGCCAGCAGATTACAGGGCTCGCACTACGAGCAGTACTTC.

The table lists this clone with a few counts. The chain joins TRBV7-2 to TRBJ2-7, with 9 bases fitting TRBD2. The germline V gene encodes CDR1 SGHTA and CDR2 FQGNSA. With 5 bases clipped from V and 4 bases from J, the junction kept 12 bases outside the gene matches. The CDR3 has 16 residues. CDR3 DNA sequence: TGTGCCAGCAGCCACAACATAGCGGGGGATTCGTACGAGCAGTACTTC. Residues: CASSHNIAGDSYEQYF.

V and J are TRBV5-4 and TRBJ2-7, with TRBD1 matching over 7 bases. V dropped 4 bases and J dropped 2; count of bases not matched to a gene: 6. CDR3 length: 14 amino acids. Germline CDR1 and CDR2: SGHNT and YYREEE (reference sequence). The CDR3, as DNA: TGTGCCAGCAGCACCCGGGACAGCCCCTACGAGCAGTACTTC. Encoded protein: CASSTRDSPYEQYF.

In its sample, this clone was seen a few times. The gene calls are TRBV19 and TRBJ1-1; TRBD1 matches at 8 bases. Germline-derived CDR1 and CDR2 are LNHDA and SQIVND (reference sequence). The CDR3 extends over 16 amino acids. V gave up 4 bases and J gave up 2 bases; unmatched junction bases: 9. Written as DNA, the CDR3 is TGTGCCAGTAGTACCCAACGGACAGGGTTAAACACTGAAGCTTTCTTT. Protein sequence: CASSTQRTGLNTEAFF.

J is TRBJ2-7 and V is TRBV2, with no clear D. The CDR3 has 14 residues. From germline, CDR1 is SNHLY and CDR2 FYNNEI. V gave up 8 bases and J gave up 2 bases, with 16 bases separating them. The CDR3 DNA follows: TGTGCCAGCTCCCTTAGACAAGCCACCTACGAGCAGTACTTC. Translating it yields CASSLRQATYEQYF.

The V call is TRBV12-5, the J call TRBJ2-7; maybe TRBD1 (6 bases). CDR1 and CDR2 from the germline V gene are LGHNT and FRNRAP. This CDR3 comprises 14 residues. Trimming took off 5 bases at V and 3 bases at J, with 14 bases between the two ends. The CDR3 DNA reads TGTGCTAGTGGTATCCGGGACACTAACTACGAGCAGTACTTC. It codes for CASGIRDTNYEQYF.

This sequence joins TRBV9 and TRBJ1-2; D is ambiguous. The CDR3 has 15 amino acids. Germline V lookup: CDR1 SGDLS, CDR2 YYNGEE. V shed 3 bases and J shed 3 bases, with 15 bases lying between them. CDR3: CASSGQDGLDYGYTF. CDR3 coding DNA: TGTGCCAGCAGCGGCCAGGATGGACTAGACTATGGCTACACCTTC.

V is TRBV6-4 and J is TRBJ2-3; TRBD2 matches 8 bases. The CDR3 extends over 15 amino acids. Germline lookup yields CDR1 MRHNA and CDR2 SNTAGT. With V trimmed by 2 bases and J by 0 bases, 1 base remained unmatched. CDR3 DNA sequence: TGTGCCAGCAGTGACCGGGGGGGTAGCACAGATACGCAGTATTTT. As protein: CASSDRGGSTDTQYF.

This clone was counted between two and nine times. This rearrangement joins TRBV5-6 to TRBJ1-1, with no clear D. V lost 9 bases and J 3 bases, leaving 15 bases between the germline ends. The CDR3 runs to 13 residues. CDR1 and CDR2 (germline): SGHDT, YYEEEE. CDR3 bases: TGTGCCACCGGTGATCGTCGGTACACTGAAGCTTTCTTT. It encodes CATGDRRYTEAFF.

This clone was seen a few times. The junction does not match germline at one end; this may be a read error. The V call is TRBV7-9, the J call TRBJ2-5; 7 positions agree with TRBD1. This CDR3 has 14 residues. Germline CDR1 SEHNR, CDR2 FQNEAQ (reference sequence). DNA of the CDR3: TGTGCCAGCAGCCCCGGGACAGTTCAAGGGACCCAGTACTTC. It yields the protein CASSPGTVQGTQYF.

In its sample, this clone was seen a few times. The rearrangement uses TRBV15 and TRBJ1-6; 9 bases align to TRBD1. The CDR3 is 15 amino acids. Germline CDR1 LNHNV, CDR2 YYDKDF (reference sequence). The J segment lost 10 bases and the V segment lost 3 bases, leaving 7 bases of the junction unmatched. The CDR3 sequence: CATSRRGGQGSPLHF. CDR3 coding DNA: TGTGCCACCAGCAGGAGGGGGGGACAGGGCTCACCCCTCCACTTT.

The chain joins TRBV2 to TRBJ1-1, with 7 bases fitting TRBD1. The germline V gene encodes CDR1 SNHLY and CDR2 FYNNEI. The length of the CDR3 is 14 residues. V was clipped by 5 bases and J by 0 bases; unmatched bases: 3. CDR3 DNA: TGTGCCAGCAGTCGGGACAGATTGAACACTGAAGCTTTCTTT. Protein product: CASSRDRLNTEAFF.

V usage is TRBV19 and J usage is TRBJ1-1; the D gene is possibly TRBD1 (5 bases). CDR1 is LNHDA, CDR2 SQIVND, per germline (reference sequence). This CDR3 has 13 amino acids. Trimming took 1 base from V and 4 from J, leaving 7 bases between them. The CDR3, as DNA: TGTGCCAGTAGTATAGGGGGGGGCACTGAAGCTTTCTTT. Amino acid sequence: CASSIGGGTEAFF.

This clone occurred a few times. The V call is TRBV6-5, the J call TRBJ1-4, with unresolved D. The CDR3 totals 13 residues. CDR1 MNHEY and CDR2 SVGAGI come from the germline V gene. V lost 5 bases and J lost 8, with 12 bases in between. The CDR3 sequence is CASSPKAAEKLFF. In nucleotides, the CDR3 is TGTGCCAGCAGTCCCAAAGCCGCGGAAAAACTGTTTTTT.